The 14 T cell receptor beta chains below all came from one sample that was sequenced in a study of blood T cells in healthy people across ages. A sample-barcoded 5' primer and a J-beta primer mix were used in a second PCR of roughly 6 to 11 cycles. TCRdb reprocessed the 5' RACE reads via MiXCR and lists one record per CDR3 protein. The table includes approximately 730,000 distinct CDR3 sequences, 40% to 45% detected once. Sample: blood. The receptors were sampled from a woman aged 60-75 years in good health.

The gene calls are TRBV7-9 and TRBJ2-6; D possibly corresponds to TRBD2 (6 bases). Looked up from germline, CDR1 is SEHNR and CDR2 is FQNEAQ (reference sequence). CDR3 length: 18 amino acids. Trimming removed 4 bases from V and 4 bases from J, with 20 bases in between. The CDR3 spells CASSSKSWGGSGANVLTF. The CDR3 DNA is TGTGCCAGCAGCTCTAAATCATGGGGAGGTTCCGGGGCCAACGTCCTGACTTTC.

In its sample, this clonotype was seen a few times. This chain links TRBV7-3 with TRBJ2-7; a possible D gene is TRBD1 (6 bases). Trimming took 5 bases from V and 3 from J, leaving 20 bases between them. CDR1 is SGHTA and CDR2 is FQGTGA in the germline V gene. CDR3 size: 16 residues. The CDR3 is CASSPAQGPWGYEQYF. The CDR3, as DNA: TGTGCCAGCAGCCCTGCCCAGGGGCCGTGGGGCTACGAGCAGTACTTC. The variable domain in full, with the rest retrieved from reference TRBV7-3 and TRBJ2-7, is GAGVSQTPSNKVTEKGKYVELRCDPISGHTALYWYRQSLGQGPEFLIYFQGTGAADDSGLPNDRFFAVRPEGSVSTLKIQRTERGDSAVYLCASSPAQGPWGYEQYFGPGTRLTVT.

CDR3 amino acids: CASSQDRSGGLTDTQYF. The DNA for the CDR3 is TGCGCCAGCAGCCAAGATAGAAGCGGGGGGCTCACAGATACGCAGTATTTT. This rearrangement joins TRBV4-1 to TRBJ2-3; 9 nucleotides agree with TRBD2. With 0 bases clipped from V and 2 bases from J, the junction kept 6 bases outside the gene matches. The CDR3 is made up of 17 amino acids. In germline, CDR1 is MGHRA, CDR2 YSYEKL.

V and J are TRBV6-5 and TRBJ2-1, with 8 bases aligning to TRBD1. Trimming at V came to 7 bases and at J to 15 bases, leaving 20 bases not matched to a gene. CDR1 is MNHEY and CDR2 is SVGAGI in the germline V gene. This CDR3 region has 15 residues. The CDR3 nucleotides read TGTGCCAGCACTCCAACCTCCGGGACAGGAACAGAGGTGTTCTTC. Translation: CASTPTSGTGTEVFF.

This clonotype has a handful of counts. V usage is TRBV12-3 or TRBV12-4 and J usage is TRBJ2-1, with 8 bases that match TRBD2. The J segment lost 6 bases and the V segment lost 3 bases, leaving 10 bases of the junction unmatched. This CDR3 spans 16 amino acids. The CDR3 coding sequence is TGTGCCAGCAGTTTGGGGACTAGTCCCATTGGCAATGAGCAGTTCTTC. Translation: CASSLGTSPIGNEQFF.

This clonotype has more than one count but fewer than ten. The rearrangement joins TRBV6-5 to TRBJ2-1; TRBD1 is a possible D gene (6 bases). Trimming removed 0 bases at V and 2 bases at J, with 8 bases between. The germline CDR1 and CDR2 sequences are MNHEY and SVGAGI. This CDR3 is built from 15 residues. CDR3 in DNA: TGTGCCAGCAGTTACTCGGGGGACACCTACAATGAGCAGTTCTTC. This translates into CASSYSGDTYNEQFF.

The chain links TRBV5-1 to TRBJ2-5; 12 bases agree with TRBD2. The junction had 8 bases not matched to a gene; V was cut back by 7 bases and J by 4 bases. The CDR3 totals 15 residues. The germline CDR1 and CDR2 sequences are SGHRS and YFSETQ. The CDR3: CASCEKTSGGETQYF. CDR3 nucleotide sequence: TGCGCCAGCTGTGAGAAGACTAGCGGGGGAGAGACCCAGTACTTC.

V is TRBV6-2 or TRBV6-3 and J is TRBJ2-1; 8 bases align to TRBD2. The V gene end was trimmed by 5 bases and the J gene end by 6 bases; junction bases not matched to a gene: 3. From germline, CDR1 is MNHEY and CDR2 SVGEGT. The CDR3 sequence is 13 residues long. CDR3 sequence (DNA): TGTGCCAGCAGTGACGGACTAGCCAATGAGCAGTTCTTC. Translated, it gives CASSDGLANEQFF.

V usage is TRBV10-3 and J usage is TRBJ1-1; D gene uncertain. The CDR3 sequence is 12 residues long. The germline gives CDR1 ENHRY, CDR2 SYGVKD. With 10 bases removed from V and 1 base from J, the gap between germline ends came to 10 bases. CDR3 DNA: TGTGCCACCCGCGGAGGGAACACTGAAGCTTTCTTT. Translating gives CATRGGNTEAFF.

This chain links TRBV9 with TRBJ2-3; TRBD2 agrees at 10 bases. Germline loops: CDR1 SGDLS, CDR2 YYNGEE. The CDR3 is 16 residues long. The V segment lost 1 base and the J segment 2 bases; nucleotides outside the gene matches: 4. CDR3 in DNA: TGTGCCAGCAGCGTAATAACTAGCGGGAACACAGATACGCAGTATTTT. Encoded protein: CASSVITSGNTDTQYF.

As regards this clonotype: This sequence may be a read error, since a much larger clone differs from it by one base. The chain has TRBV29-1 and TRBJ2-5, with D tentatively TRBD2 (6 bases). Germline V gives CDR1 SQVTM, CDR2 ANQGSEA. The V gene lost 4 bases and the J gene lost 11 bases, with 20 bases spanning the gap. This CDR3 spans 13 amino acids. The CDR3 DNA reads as TGCAGCGTTGGTAGCGGACTCTACAATGAGCAGTACTTC. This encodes CSVGSGLYNEQYF.

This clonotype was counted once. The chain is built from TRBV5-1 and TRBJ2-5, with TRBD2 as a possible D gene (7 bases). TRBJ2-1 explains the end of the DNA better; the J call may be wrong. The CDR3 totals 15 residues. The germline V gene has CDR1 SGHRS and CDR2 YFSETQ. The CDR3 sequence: CASSLAFGGQEAQFF. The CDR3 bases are TGCGCCAGCAGCTTGGCCTTCGGGGGGCAAGAGGCCCAGTTCTTC.

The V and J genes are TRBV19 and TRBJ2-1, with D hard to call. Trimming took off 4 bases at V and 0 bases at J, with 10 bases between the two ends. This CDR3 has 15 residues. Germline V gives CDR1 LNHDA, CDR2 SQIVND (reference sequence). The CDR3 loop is CASSTITSSYNEQFF. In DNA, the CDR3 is TGTGCCAGTAGTACTATCACGAGCTCCTACAATGAGCAGTTCTTC.

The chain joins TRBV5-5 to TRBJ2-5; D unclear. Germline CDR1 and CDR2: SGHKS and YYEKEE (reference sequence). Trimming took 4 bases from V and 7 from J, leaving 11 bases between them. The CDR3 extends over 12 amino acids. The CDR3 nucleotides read TGTGCCAGCAGCCCCTTGGCGAGGACCCAGTACTTC. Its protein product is CASSPLARTQYF.